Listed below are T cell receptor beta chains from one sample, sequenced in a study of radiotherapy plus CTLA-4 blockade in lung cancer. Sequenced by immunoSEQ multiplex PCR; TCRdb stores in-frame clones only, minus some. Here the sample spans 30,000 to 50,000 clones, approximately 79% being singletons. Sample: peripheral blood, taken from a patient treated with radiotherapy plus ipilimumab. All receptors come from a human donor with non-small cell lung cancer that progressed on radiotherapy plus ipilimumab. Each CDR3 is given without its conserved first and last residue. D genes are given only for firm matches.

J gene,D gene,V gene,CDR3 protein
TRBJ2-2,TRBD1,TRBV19,ASSTGQARGELF
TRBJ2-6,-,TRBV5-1,ASSLAGQGGTGANVLT
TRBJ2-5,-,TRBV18,ASSPPSLETQY
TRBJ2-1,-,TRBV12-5,ASGLVNRYNEQF
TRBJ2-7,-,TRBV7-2,ASSLVQGSEQY
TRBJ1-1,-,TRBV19,ASSTGKWNTEAF
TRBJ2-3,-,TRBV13,ASSFIGDGDTQY
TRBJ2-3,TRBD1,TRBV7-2,ASSPGGQGLHTQY
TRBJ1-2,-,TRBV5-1,ASTNSPGGYGYT
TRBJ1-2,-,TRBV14,ASGALNYGYT
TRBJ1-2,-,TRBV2,ASSAQGDFYGYT
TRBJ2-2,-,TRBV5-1,ASRSQTGELF
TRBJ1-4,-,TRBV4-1,ASSQDRGLTNEKLF
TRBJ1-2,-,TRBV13,ASSTRTAPYGYT
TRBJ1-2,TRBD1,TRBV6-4,ASRGDSGYGYT
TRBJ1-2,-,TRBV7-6,ASSRAEGDYGYT
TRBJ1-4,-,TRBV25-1,ASSEYMTGYNEKLF
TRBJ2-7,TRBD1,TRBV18,ASSPRGTGLEQY
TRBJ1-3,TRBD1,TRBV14,ASSRRTGIGNTIY
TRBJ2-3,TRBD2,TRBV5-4,ASSSEWLAGGPGTDTQY
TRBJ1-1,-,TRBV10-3,ATSLVETEAF
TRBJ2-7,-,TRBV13,ASSKEDEQY
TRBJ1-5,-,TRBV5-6,ASSFFTHSSNQPQH
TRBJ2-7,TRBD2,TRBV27,ASSSRTSGSYEQY
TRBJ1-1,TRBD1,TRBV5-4,ASRGPGQGSSEAF
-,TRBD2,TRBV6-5,ASSYTSGGSYEQY
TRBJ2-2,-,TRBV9,ASSVQLTGELF
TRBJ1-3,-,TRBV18,ASSPQRGTGNTIY
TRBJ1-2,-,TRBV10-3,AISGGDYGYT
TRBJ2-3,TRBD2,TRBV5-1,ASSPPLAGGTDTQY
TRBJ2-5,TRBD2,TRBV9,ASSNGGALETQY
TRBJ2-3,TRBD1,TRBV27,ASSPLTFKTRGQRQGPDTQY
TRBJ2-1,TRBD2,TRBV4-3,ASSQEREDSYNEQF
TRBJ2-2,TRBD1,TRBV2,ASATGGTGELF
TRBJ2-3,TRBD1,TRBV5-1,ASSFGDREDTQY
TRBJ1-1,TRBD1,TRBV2,ASSGQGLGEAF
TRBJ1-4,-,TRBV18,ASSRSTTLEREKLF
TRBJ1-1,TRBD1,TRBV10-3,ASRPAGQANTEAF
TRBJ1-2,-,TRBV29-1,SVTLEETNYGYT
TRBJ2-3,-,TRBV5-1,ASSYSADTQY
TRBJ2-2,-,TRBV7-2,ASSLVQGSNTGELF
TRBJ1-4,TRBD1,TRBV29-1,SVGQGRNEKLF
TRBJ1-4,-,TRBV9,ASSANPSGGKNEKLF
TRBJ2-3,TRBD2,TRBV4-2,ASSFRGGASTDTQY
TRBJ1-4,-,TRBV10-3,AISESTAALSEKLF